Presented here are 13 T cell receptor beta chains from one specimen sequenced in a study of cytomegalovirus exposure and HLA in healthy donors. Primers for the PCR totalled 60 Vbeta and 13 Jbeta. This table comes from immunoSEQ multiplex PCR, and its TCRdb copy is limited to in-frame clones, with some not included. There are about 100,000 clones in the sample; about 75% occur only once, and 11% to 15% lies in the top ten. Sequences were obtained from PBMCs. These TCRs come from a male donor in good health and CMV-seropositive.

The chain carries TRBV11-3 and TRBJ2-6, with D uncertain. CDR3 size: 15 residues. CDR1 is SGHNT and CDR2 is YENEEA in the germline V gene. With 1 base removed from V and 3 bases from J, the gap between germline ends came to 7 bases. As DNA, the CDR3 is TGTGCCAGCAGCTTAGGCGGAATTGGGGCCAACGTCCTGACTTTC. Translating gives CASSLGGIGANVLTF.

This rearrangement joins TRBV19 to TRBJ1-5; D unresolved. CDR1 is LNHDA and CDR2 is SQIVND in the germline V gene (reference sequence). The germline V and J ends were trimmed by 6 bases and 3 bases, with 21 bases remaining between them. The CDR3 totals 17 residues. This chain's CDR3 is CASRLKAGSLFNQPQHF. CDR3 DNA: TGTGCCAGTAGACTGAAGGCGGGCAGTCTTTTCAATCAGCCCCAGCATTTT.

In DNA, the CDR3 is TGTGCCAGCAGTCCGGGCGGGACAGGGGTCAAGGAGCAGTTCTTC. This translates into CASSPGGTGVKEQFF. J is TRBJ2-1 and V is TRBV25-1, with 10 positions matching TRBD1. This CDR3 is built from 15 residues. The V gene end was trimmed by 5 bases and the J gene end by 10 bases; junction bases not matched to a gene: 11. Germline values: CDR1 MGHDK, CDR2 SYGVNS.

In this sample, this clone turned up once. The chain combines TRBV29-1 with TRBJ2-7, with D tentatively TRBD1 (5 bases). The CDR3 is made up of 13 amino acids. Per germline, CDR1 SQVTM and CDR2 ANQGSEA. The V end was cut by 4 bases, the J end by 2 bases, with 12 bases between. CDR3 residues: CSVVKDTTYEQYF. The CDR3 bases are TGCAGCGTTGTGAAGGACACAACCTACGAGCAGTACTTC.

The chain joins TRBV7-2 to TRBJ1-1, with 7 bases aligning to TRBD1. Germline V CDR1 and CDR2: SGHTA, FQGNSA. CDR3 length: 14 amino acids. V lost 5 bases to trimming and J lost 5 bases; unmatched junction nucleotides: 8. The CDR3 here is CASSPRAGGTEAFF. DNA of the CDR3: TGTGCCAGCAGCCCGCGGGCAGGGGGAACTGAAGCTTTCTTT.

The chain recombines TRBV10-1 with TRBJ2-5, with D possibly TRBD1 on 5 matching bases. The germline V and J ends were trimmed by 11 bases and 3 bases, with 34 bases remaining between them. This CDR3 has 19 amino acids. Germline-derived CDR1 and CDR2 are WNHNN and SYGVQD (reference sequence). CDR3 residues: CAREARDRKPTIEEETQYF. CDR3 nucleotide sequence: TGCGCCCGCGAGGCTAGAGACAGAAAACCGACGATCGAGGAAGAGACCCAGTACTTC.

This sequence joins TRBV5-4 and TRBJ2-7; 8 nucleotides match TRBD2. This CDR3 spans 15 amino acids. With V trimmed by 5 bases and J by 2 bases, 9 bases remained unmatched. From germline, CDR1 is SGHNT and CDR2 YYREEE (reference sequence). The CDR3 DNA sequence: TGTGCCAGCAGTTTTAGCGGGGAGATAGCCTACGAGCAGTACTTC. It encodes CASSFSGEIAYEQYF.

This clone was detected a few times. The chain recombines TRBV6-5 with TRBJ1-1, with D perhaps TRBD1 (5 bases). Germline V gene lookup returns CDR1 MNHEY and CDR2 SVGAGI. V gave up 6 bases and J gave up 6 bases, with 11 bases separating them. This CDR3 comprises 12 residues. The CDR3 coding sequence is TGTGCCAGCAGCAGGCCAGGGTCTGAAGCTTTCTTT. It codes for CASSRPGSEAFF.

This rearrangement joins TRBV21-1 to TRBJ1-6; the D segment call TRBD1 is taken from the table without a DNA check. TRBV21-1 is annotated as a pseudogene. This CDR3 contains 15 residues. The CDR3 is CASNTDFRGNSPLHF. CDR3 in DNA: TGTGCCAGCAACACAGATTTCAGGGGAAATTCACCCCTCCACTTT.

V usage is TRBV5-1 and J usage is TRBJ1-1; D ambiguous. Germline V gene lookup returns CDR1 SGHRS and CDR2 YFSETQ. V was pared by 5 bases and J by 4 bases, with 12 bases between. The CDR3 is 13 amino acids. The CDR3 bases are TGCGCCAGCAGTTCCGACGGAGGCACTGAAGCTTTCTTT. It encodes CASSSDGGTEAFF.

J is TRBJ2-1 and V is TRBV2; TRBD2 might be the D (5 bases). V was trimmed by 3 bases and J by 8 bases, leaving 14 bases between them. The length of the CDR3 is 14 residues. CDR1 SNHLY and CDR2 FYNNEI come from the germline V gene. This CDR3 reads CASSELSGFDEQFF. The CDR3 DNA reads TGTGCCAGCAGTGAGCTGTCGGGGTTCGATGAGCAGTTCTTC.

The V call is TRBV5-1, the J call TRBJ2-5, with TRBD2 as a possible D gene (5 bases). The CDR3 consists of 17 residues. The V gene's germline CDR1 is SGHRS and CDR2 YFSETQ. The V gene lost 0 bases and the J gene lost 3 bases, with 18 bases spanning the gap. CDR3 nucleotides: TGCGCCAGCAGCTTGGGGACGTTGAGGGTAGAAAAAGAGACCCAGTACTTC. This codes for CASSLGTLRVEKETQYF.

The chain links TRBV6-6 to TRBJ1-2; 9 positions match TRBD1. V was clipped by 6 bases and J by 2 bases; unmatched bases: 10. CDR1 is MNHNY, CDR2 SVGAGI, per germline (reference sequence). CDR3 length: 16 amino acids. The DNA of the CDR3 is TGTGCCAGCAGACCTAACAGGGGGCGAGGGAACTATGGCTACACCTTC. This translates into CASRPNRGRGNYGYTF.